This T cell receptor (beta chain) was sequenced for a study of shared clonotypes between healthy human individuals. Study context: Donors were two women and a few men aged 18 to 49.

Replicate sorted-subset PCRs were loaded with around 0.2 ug DNA, roughly 33,000 T cell genomes. Here immunoSEQ multiplex PCR was the method, and the copy in TCRdb shows in-frame clones only, minus some. The sample contains about 2 million clones, 85% to 95% of which appear only once. About this clone: The target antigen is unknown.

The study, taken as a whole, reports: The study drew on few donors, limiting represented genetic and exposure-history diversity. Exclusively blood specimens were collected; tissue repertoires likely differ.

The CDR3 has 16 amino acids. CDR1 is GTSNPN, CDR2 SVGIG, per germline (reference sequence). The V segment lost 1 base and the J segment 2 bases; nucleotides outside the gene matches: 7. This chain connects TRBV30 to TRBJ2-2; 7 bases map to TRBD2. This TCR was sampled from a young man in good health. Sequences were obtained from naive CD4+ T cells sorted from blood. Documented subset: CD45RA+ positively selected. In DNA, the CDR3 is TGTGCCTGGAGTGAACCAATAGCGGGTAACACCGGGGAGCTGTTTTTT. As protein: CAWSEPIAGNTGELFF.